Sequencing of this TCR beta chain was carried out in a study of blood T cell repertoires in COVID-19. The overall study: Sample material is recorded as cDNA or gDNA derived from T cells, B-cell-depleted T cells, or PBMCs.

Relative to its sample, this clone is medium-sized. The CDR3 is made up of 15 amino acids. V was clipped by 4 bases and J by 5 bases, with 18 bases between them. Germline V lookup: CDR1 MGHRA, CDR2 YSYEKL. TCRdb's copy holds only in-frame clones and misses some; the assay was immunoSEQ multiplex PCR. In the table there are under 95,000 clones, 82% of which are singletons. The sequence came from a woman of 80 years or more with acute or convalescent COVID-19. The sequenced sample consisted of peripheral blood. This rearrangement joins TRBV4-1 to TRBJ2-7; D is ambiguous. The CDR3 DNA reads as TGCGCCAGCAGCCCCATCCTTGCTCCAGGTAACGAGCAGTACTTC. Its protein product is CASSPILAPGNEQYF.